The 20 T cell receptor beta chains below come from one sample, sequenced in a study of T cells expressing NK-cell markers. Following a re-call of the 5' RACE reads, TCRdb has one entry per CDR3 protein and lacks DNA. Here the sample table reports 150,000 to 180,000 distinct CDR3 sequences. Sequenced material: blood T cells: a sorted CD56 or NKG2C T cell subset, CD4+ or CD8+ T cells, or bulk PBMC T cells (not recorded which). The receptors were gathered from a woman between 50 and 59 years old in good health.

The CDR3 here is CASSFGGQGANYGYTF. This sequence joins TRBV11-2 and TRBJ1-2; TCRdb picks TRBD1, but there is no DNA to check that call. The CDR3 is 16 residues long. Per germline, CDR1 SGHAT and CDR2 FQNNGV.

The chain links TRBV6-2 or TRBV6-3 to TRBJ2-7. Per the germline V gene, CDR1 is MNHEY and CDR2 is SVGEGT. CDR3 length: 13 residues. CDR3 loop: CASSYGQPYEQYF.

V is TRBV7-9 and J is TRBJ2-1; TCRdb selects TRBD1, and the lack of DNA leaves this call unchecked. CDR3 length: 11 residues. The germline gives CDR1 SEHNR, CDR2 FQNEAQ (reference sequence). The CDR3 loop reads CASSPGRGQFF.

The rearrangement links TRBV4-1 to TRBJ2-7; checking the TCRdb D call of TRBD2 is not possible without DNA. The germline CDR1 and CDR2 sequences are MGHRA and YSYEKL. The CDR3 is 15 residues long. The CDR3 sequence: CASSHQGLAGSEQYF.

The chain joins TRBV12-3 or TRBV12-4 to TRBJ2-1; checking the TCRdb D call of TRBD1 is not possible without DNA. CDR3 length: 16 amino acids. CDR3 sequence reads: CASGDSRGPQANEQFF.

The rearrangement joins TRBV4-1 to TRBJ2-1; TCRdb's D call of TRBD2 is untestable without DNA. The germline CDR1 and CDR2 sequences are MGHRA and YSYEKL. The CDR3 length is 15 residues. Here the CDR3 reads CASSPGLAGGNEQFF.

This chain links TRBV6-5 with TRBJ2-5; without DNA, the TCRdb call of TRBD2 cannot be checked. The length of the CDR3 is 14 residues. The germline gives CDR1 MNHEY, CDR2 SVGAGI. This CDR3 reads CASSYFRLAETQYF.

CDR3 loop: CSARDYLAEGVYNEQFF. The rearrangement links TRBV20-1 to TRBJ2-1; TCRdb names TRBD2, which stays unverified in the absence of DNA. The CDR3 loop spans 17 amino acids. Germline lookup yields CDR1 DFQATT and CDR2 SNEGSKA (reference sequence).

The chain couples TRBV27 to TRBJ2-3; without DNA, the TCRdb call of TRBD2 cannot be checked. Per germline, CDR1 MNHEY and CDR2 SMNVEV (reference sequence). This CDR3 is built from 16 residues. CDR3 residues: CASSPGTSASTDTQYF.

The V and J genes are TRBV7-9 and TRBJ2-5; TCRdb reports TRBD2, a call that lacks DNA to check it against. This CDR3 has 16 residues. Germline values: CDR1 SEHNR, CDR2 FQNEAQ (reference sequence). CDR3: CASSRTSGRAGETQYF.

This chain connects TRBV7-9 to TRBJ2-3; TCRdb names TRBD1, which stays unverified in the absence of DNA. The V gene's germline CDR1 is SEHNR and CDR2 FQNEAQ (reference sequence). This CDR3 is 18 amino acids long. The CDR3 here is CASRPNLRERRSTDTQYF. Supplemented by reference TRBV7-9 and TRBJ2-3, the full variable domain reads DTGVSQNPRHKITKRGQNVTFRCDPISEHNRLYWYRQTLGQGPEFLTYFQNEAQLEKSRLLSDRFSAERPKGSFSTLEIQRTEQGDSAMYLCASRPNLRERRSTDTQYFGPGTRLTVL.

V and J are TRBV7-9 and TRBJ2-2. Per germline, CDR1 SEHNR and CDR2 FQNEAQ (reference sequence). The length of the CDR3 is 12 residues. CDR3 protein: CASSLDRSELFF.

J is TRBJ2-1 and V is TRBV7-8; TCRdb's D gene call, TRBD2, goes unchecked for lack of DNA. There are 17 residues in the CDR3. The germline gives CDR1 SGHVS, CDR2 FQNEAQ. The CDR3 reads CASSLARLATGLSEQFF. The full variable domain, in which reference TRBV7-8 and TRBJ2-1 provide the parts outside the CDR3, is GAGVSQSPRYKVAKRGQDVALRCDPISGHVSLFWYQQALGQGPEFLTYFQNEAQLDKSGLPSDRFFAERPEGSVSTLKIQRTQQEDSAVYLCASSLARLATGLSEQFFGPGTRLTVL.

The CDR3 is CASSYSSGFTEAFF. The genes are TRBV6-5 and TRBJ1-1. Germline assignment: CDR1 MNHEY and CDR2 SVGAGI. There are 14 residues in the CDR3.

The chain couples TRBV6-5 to TRBJ2-1; the TCRdb D gene call, TRBD2, has no DNA to confirm it. Per germline, CDR1 MNHEY and CDR2 SVGAGI. The CDR3 sequence is 19 residues long. The CDR3 spells CASNPSGTVRVPSYNEQFF.

The chain joins TRBV30 to TRBJ2-5; the D call from TCRdb, TRBD2, cannot be confirmed without DNA. The CDR3 spans 15 residues. Germline V lookup: CDR1 GTSNPN, CDR2 SVGIG (reference sequence). The CDR3 spells CAWSVPWTNQETQYF.

V is TRBV28 and J is TRBJ1-1; TCRdb's assignment of TRBD1 cannot be checked, as there is no DNA. CDR1 and CDR2 from the germline V gene are MDHEN and SYDVKM. The CDR3 totals 15 residues. The chain's CDR3 is CASSLTGGLNTEAFF.

The genes are TRBV2 and TRBJ2-1. Germline V gene lookup returns CDR1 SNHLY and CDR2 FYNNEI. The CDR3 runs 14 residues. The CDR3 sequence is CASSEALGWTQQFF.

The chain combines TRBV3-1 with TRBJ2-3; lacking DNA, the TRBD2 call made by TCRdb goes unchecked. CDR1 is LGHDT and CDR2 is YNNKEL in the germline V gene (reference sequence). This CDR3 contains 16 residues. The chain's CDR3 is CASSSLLAGVADTQYF.

This rearrangement joins TRBV15 to TRBJ2-5. Germline values: CDR1 LNHNV, CDR2 YYDKDF (reference sequence). The CDR3 spans 13 residues. The CDR3 region is CATRTTHQETQYF.